This T cell receptor beta chain was sequenced during a study of OX40 agonist ivuxolimab in advanced cancers. Method: immunoSEQ multiplex PCR; TCRdb's copy keeps in-frame clones and lacks some. The sample lists about 61,000 clones, roughly 84% seen once, with around 0.52% in the top ten. Findings and caveats of the study: CD8+ T cells (on average) carried more expanded clones than CD4+ T cells. Circulating CD4+ and CD8+ T cells showed clonal expansion by week 6 at 0.1 to 3.0 mg/kg.

Blood got drawn at baseline, again on cycle 4 day 1, and then on cycle 7 day 1. With respect to this clone: As yet, its antigen is unknown.

CDR1 is LGHNA, CDR2 YNFKEQ, per germline. V lost 1 base and J lost 2; bases outside the gene matches: 9. CDR3 length: 17 amino acids. Source: CD4+ or CD8+ T cells sorted from blood, taken in a trial of the OX40 agonist ivuxolimab. V is TRBV4-2 and J is TRBJ2-7; 9 nucleotides agree with TRBD2. The sequence came from an adult with an advanced solid tumor such as melanoma, head and neck, liver or kidney cancer. In DNA form, the CDR3 reads TGTGCCAGCAGCCAAGGTAGCGGGAGCCATCAAGCCTACGAGCAGTACTTC. It is translated as CASSQGSGSHQAYEQYF.